The next 10 T cell receptor beta chains were all read from a single sample in a study of control samples from healthy donors and cancer patients (dated by TCRdb to the early 2020s). The library was obtained by the immunoSEQ multiplex PCR assay. TCRdb's version of the immuneACCESS table is confined to in-frame rearrangements and falls short of the full clone set. An unresolved V gene accounts for under half of the shortfall where checked; the remainder is of unknown origin. This sample holds roughly 150,000 clones; approximately 93% were observed only once. The top ten hold around 2.2% of the sample. Input material: blood. All receptors come from a man in his fifties or sixties in good health.

The chain employs TRBV28 and TRBJ1-4; TRBD1 might be the D (5 bases). Trimming cost V 3 bases and J 8 bases, with 13 bases left between them. Germline loops: CDR1 MDHEN, CDR2 SYDVKM. The CDR3 has 14 residues. CDR3: CASSFMGRGEKLFF. CDR3 coding DNA: TGTGCCAGCAGTTTTATGGGGCGCGGAGAAAAACTGTTTTTT.

The chain joins TRBV11-2 to TRBJ1-2, with D maybe TRBD1 (6 bases). This CDR3 is 11 amino acids long. Trimming shortened V by 6 bases and J by 14 bases, and 16 bases separated the two germline ends. Germline CDR1 reads SGHAT; CDR2 reads FQNNGV. CDR3 protein: CASRSEGGLTF. CDR3 in DNA: TGTGCCAGCAGATCGGAAGGGGGTTTGACCTTC.

The chain has TRBV18 and TRBJ2-5, with 7 bases identical to TRBD2. The V and J ends lost 2 bases and 3 bases, in that order; junction bases with no gene match: 9. Germline lookup yields CDR1 KGHSH and CDR2 LQKENI. There are 16 residues in the CDR3. The CDR3 DNA sequence: TGTGCCAGCTCACCAGCCCGGGCAGCGGGAAAAGAGACCCAGTACTTC. Its translation is CASSPARAAGKETQYF.

The chain carries TRBV4-1 and TRBJ1-4; 7 nucleotides align to TRBD1. Trimming took 3 bases from V and 5 from J; bases not matched to a gene: 3. Looked up from germline, CDR1 is MGHRA and CDR2 is YSYEKL. This CDR3 contains 14 residues. CDR3 coding DNA: TGCGCCAGCAGCCAGAGGGGGCCGAATGAAAAACTGTTTTTT. Amino acid sequence: CASSQRGPNEKLFF.

This chain links TRBV6-2 or TRBV6-3 with TRBJ2-3, with a weak D call TRBD2 (5 bases). Germline V lookup: CDR1 MNHEY, CDR2 SVGEGT. The length of the CDR3 is 13 residues. V was trimmed by 3 bases and J by 5 bases, leaving 9 bases between them. The CDR3 protein is CASSYRGVDTQYF. CDR3 nucleotide sequence: TGTGCCAGCAGTTATCGGGGAGTAGATACGCAGTATTTT.

V gene TRBV6-1 combines with J gene TRBJ1-1; tentatively, D is TRBD1 (6 bases). CDR1 and CDR2 (germline): MNHNS, SASEGT. With 7 bases removed from V and 5 bases from J, the gap between germline ends came to 26 bases. The CDR3 length is 17 residues. The CDR3 DNA reads as TGTGCCAGCACTGATCAGGGAGGGGGTAAGTTTAGGACTGAAGCTTTCTTT. Residues: CASTDQGGGKFRTEAFF.

The rearrangement uses TRBV18 and TRBJ2-3; D gene uncertain. The CDR3 is 15 amino acids. Germline V gene lookup returns CDR1 KGHSH and CDR2 LQKENI. With 2 bases removed from V and 3 bases from J, the gap between germline ends came to 12 bases. This CDR3 reads CASSPSRLQTDTQYF. CDR3 coding DNA: TGTGCCAGCTCACCATCCCGGCTCCAGACAGATACGCAGTATTTT.

This chain joins TRBV10-3 and TRBJ2-7, with D perhaps matching TRBD2 (5 bases). V lost 4 bases and J 4 bases, leaving 14 bases between the germline ends. CDR1 and CDR2 from the germline V gene are ENHRY and SYGVKD. This CDR3 is built from 14 residues. CDR3 DNA: TGTGCCATCAGTGGATTGGGAGATAAATACGAGCAGTACTTC. This codes for CAISGLGDKYEQYF.

J is TRBJ1-2 and V is TRBV6-6; D ambiguous. Deletions cut 7 bases from V and 4 bases from J, with 13 bases between. Germline V gene sequence: CDR1 MNHNY, CDR2 SVGAGI (reference sequence). This CDR3 has 13 residues. The CDR3 region is CASTNGLSYGYTF. As DNA, the CDR3 is TGTGCCAGCACCAACGGACTCAGCTATGGCTACACCTTC.

The DNA for the CDR3 is TGTGCCAGCAGTGGGGGTGCGGCGATGGAGACCCAGTACTTC. As protein: CASSGGAAMETQYF. The chain joins TRBV2 to TRBJ2-5, with D unresolved. Deletions cut 4 bases from V and 5 bases from J, with 14 bases between. Germline CDR1 is SNHLY and CDR2 is FYNNEI. The CDR3 spans 14 residues.